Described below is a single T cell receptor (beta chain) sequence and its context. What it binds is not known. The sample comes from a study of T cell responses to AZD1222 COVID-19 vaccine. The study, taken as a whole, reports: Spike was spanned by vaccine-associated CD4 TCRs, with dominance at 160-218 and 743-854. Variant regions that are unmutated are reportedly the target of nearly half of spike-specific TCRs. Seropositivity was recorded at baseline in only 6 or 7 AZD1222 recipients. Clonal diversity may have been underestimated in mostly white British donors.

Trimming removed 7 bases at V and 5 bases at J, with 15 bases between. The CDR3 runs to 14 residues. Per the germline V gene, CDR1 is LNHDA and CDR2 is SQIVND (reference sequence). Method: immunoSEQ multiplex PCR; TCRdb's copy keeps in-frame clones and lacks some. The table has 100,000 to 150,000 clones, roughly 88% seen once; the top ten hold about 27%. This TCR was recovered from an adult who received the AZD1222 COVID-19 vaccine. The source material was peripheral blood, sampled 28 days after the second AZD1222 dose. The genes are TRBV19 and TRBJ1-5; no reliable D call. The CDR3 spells CASTTLRSDQPQHF. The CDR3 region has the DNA TGTGCCAGTACCACACTGAGGAGTGATCAGCCCCAGCATTTT.